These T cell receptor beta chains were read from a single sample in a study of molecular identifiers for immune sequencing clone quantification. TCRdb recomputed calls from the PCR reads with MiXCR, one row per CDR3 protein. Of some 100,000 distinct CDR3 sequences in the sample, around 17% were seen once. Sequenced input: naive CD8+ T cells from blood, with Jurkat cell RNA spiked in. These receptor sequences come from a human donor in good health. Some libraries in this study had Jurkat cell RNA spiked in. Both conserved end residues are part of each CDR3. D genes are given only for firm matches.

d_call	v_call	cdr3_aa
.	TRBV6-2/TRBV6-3	CASRLNAGRSFNTEAFF
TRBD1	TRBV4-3	CASSPTQGYEQYF
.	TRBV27	CASTYRAGNEQFF
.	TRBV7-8	CASSDFGGGLQETQYF
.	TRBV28	CASSPAGNEETRYF
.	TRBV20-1	CSARPIILLGNTEAFF
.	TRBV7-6	CASSLGQETQYF
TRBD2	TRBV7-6	CASSNNGGTDTQYF
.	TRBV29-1	CSSGDGTLYGYTF
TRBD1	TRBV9	CASSTQDRAHEQYF
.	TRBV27	CASSLSSSPYYNEQFF
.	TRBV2	CASIYARAIEETQYF
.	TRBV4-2	CASSQDRGGLYEQYF
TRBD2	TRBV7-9	CASSSPRGATYEQYF
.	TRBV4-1	CASSQGAAYNSPLHF
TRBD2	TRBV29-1	CSVEDGTGGSTDTQYF
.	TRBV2	CASSPGTTDTQYF
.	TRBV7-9	CASSFSASNTQYF
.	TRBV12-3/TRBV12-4	CASSPPGQKSSYEQYF
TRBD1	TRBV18	CASSPPGQGVNTEAFF
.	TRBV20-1	CSARVQGPEAFF
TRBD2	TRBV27	CASRLSGSNPGELFF
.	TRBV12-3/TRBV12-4	CASSFDGYTGELFF